This TCR beta chain was recovered during a study of control samples from healthy donors and cancer patients. CDR3 length: 15 residues. Germline CDR1 is LNHDA and CDR2 is SQIVND (reference sequence). Deletions cut 4 bases from V and 6 bases from J, with 18 bases between. The repertoire was sequenced with immunoSEQ multiplex PCR; TCRdb's copy has only in-frame clones and lacks some. The sample holds about 170,000 clones, around 90% seen once. The rearrangement uses TRBV19 and TRBJ1-2; D ambiguous. Source material: blood. The receptor was derived from a woman aged 40 to 55 in good health. CDR3 bases: TGTGCCAGTAGTACTGGGGTTACGAGTTCGAATGGCTACACCTTC. Its protein product is CASSTGVTSSNGYTF.